These T cell receptor beta chains were read from a single sample in a study of patients with pleural tuberculosis. TCRdb processed the reads anew with MiXCR; each CDR3 protein has one entry. The table includes 25,000 to 30,000 distinct CDR3 sequences, about 20% detected once. Sequencing was carried out using peripheral blood. The source is a human donor with pleural tuberculosis. Both conserved end residues are part of each CDR3. D genes are given only for firm matches.

CATSDWTNTEAFF	TRBV24-1	.	TRBJ1-1
CASSRTSGRNYNEQFF	TRBV3-1	TRBD2	TRBJ2-1
CATTGSGRNYGYTF	TRBV10-3	.	TRBJ1-2
CASSQARSVAAFF	TRBV3-1	.	TRBJ1-1
CASSLDTGPNEQFF	TRBV7-9	.	TRBJ2-1
CASSWRQGKYNEQFF	TRBV12-3/TRBV12-4	.	TRBJ2-1
CASSLAGGREKLFF	TRBV7-9	.	TRBJ1-4
CASSLASWGDGYTF	TRBV7-6	.	TRBJ1-2
CASSLGQGAREQYF	TRBV27	TRBD1	TRBJ2-7
CASSLFRDTGELFF	TRBV27	.	TRBJ2-2
CASSQSPMAGGWYNEQFF	TRBV3-1	TRBD2	TRBJ2-1
CASSPSGTGGNSPLHF	TRBV5-1	TRBD1	TRBJ1-6
CSVVSQHGANVLTF	TRBV29-1	.	TRBJ2-6
CASSIKGLRDRIYSNQPQHF	TRBV19	TRBD1	TRBJ1-5
CSATGYEQYF	TRBV20-1	.	TRBJ2-7
CASSRGWEANTEAFF	TRBV9	.	TRBJ1-1
CATSSFLGGGYNEQFF	TRBV15	TRBD2	TRBJ2-1
CASSPTGDRELFF	TRBV6-1	.	TRBJ2-2
CASSLGGGPTVTYEQYF	TRBV13	.	TRBJ2-7
CASSQSPGPPYF	TRBV3-1	.	TRBJ2-7
CASSSPGAATTEAFF	TRBV28	.	TRBJ1-1
CASSPRLAGVNEQFF	TRBV4-1	TRBD2	TRBJ2-1
CSAPQGTEAFF	TRBV29-1	.	TRBJ1-1
CSSSEPIRGYTF	TRBV6-1	.	TRBJ1-2
CASSLDGLGVAFF	TRBV5-4	.	TRBJ1-1
CASSLAGTGAILITEAFF	TRBV27	TRBD1	TRBJ1-1
CASSPRTGMYGYTF	TRBV6-1	TRBD1	TRBJ1-2
CATRVLEGSPLHF	TRBV15	.	TRBJ1-6
CASSEVAGLSGYTF	TRBV10-2	.	TRBJ1-2
CSARKPSPDTQYF	TRBV20-1	.	TRBJ2-3
CASSLGGGQETQYF	TRBV7-9	TRBD2	TRBJ2-5
CASQLAGGVDTQYF	TRBV30	TRBD2	TRBJ2-3
CASSSQREETQYF	TRBV6-6	TRBD2	TRBJ2-5
CASSQDAAPGGEAFF	TRBV4-2	.	TRBJ1-1